The clone carrying this T cell receptor (beta chain) was picked up many times. Its antigen is undetermined. Looked up from germline, CDR1 is LGHNA and CDR2 is YSLEER. The ends lost 0 bases at V and 4 bases at J; junction bases unmatched: 3. This CDR3 has 16 amino acids. This sample was taken from a study of T cells after yellow fever vaccination. 5'RACE template switching produced TCR cDNA carrying a universal primer site and UMIs. TCRdb used MiXCR to reprocess the 5' RACE reads, holding one entry per CDR3 protein. The repertoire holds approximately 510,000 distinct CDR3 sequences, 21% seen once, with 16% in the top ten. Whole-study findings and limits: Relatively few clonotypes were ones that appeared in both CD4 and CD8 compartments. Most primary-vaccination clones recurred post-booster (more than 95% CD4, roughly 87% CD8). A weaker secondary response peaked on day 5, the primary on day 15.

V is TRBV4-3 and J is TRBJ2-1; TRBD2 agrees at 10 bases. The sample here was PBMCs, taken 20 to 25 days after the first yellow fever vaccination. The receptor comes from a man aged 18 to 35 who received the YFV17D yellow fever vaccine. CDR3 region: CASSQEVAGGYNEQFF. The CDR3 DNA follows: TGCGCCAGCAGCCAAGAGGTAGCGGGGGGTTACAATGAGCAGTTCTTC.